These T cell receptor beta chains were read from a single sample in a study of blood T cell repertoires in COVID-19. Assay used: immunoSEQ multiplex PCR; TCRdb lists only in-frame clones, some missing. Of about 83,000 clones listed, under 80% are singletons. The sample was peripheral blood. These receptors originate from a woman of 80 years or more with active or convalescent COVID-19. Both conserved end residues are part of each CDR3. Size is omitted from some rows. Given values are once, few, many or a class for expanded clones.

J gene | V gene | clone size | CDR3 length | CDR3 protein
TRBJ2-7 | TRBV7-2 | NA | 16 | CASSLKPHRGGYEQYF
TRBJ1-4 | TRBV28 | NA | 14 | CASTGGPENEKLFF
TRBJ1-4 | TRBV5-8 | NA | 15 | CASSTGQGTNEKLFF
TRBJ2-7 | TRBV14 | NA | 13 | CASSQDSASPVAF
TRBJ1-2 | TRBV19 | NA | 12 | CASSKTVYGYTF
TRBJ1-6 | TRBV7-9 | few | 14 | CASSSQAYNSPLHF
TRBJ2-2 | TRBV2 | NA | 15 | CASSEGQGYTGELFF
TRBJ2-5 | TRBV4-1 | NA | 14 | CASSQTGSQETQYF
TRBJ2-7 | TRBV11-2 | NA | 14 | CASSLLSLTSGGAF
TRBJ2-3 | TRBV11-2 | NA | 16 | CASSLTPRPGTDTQYF
TRBJ2-3 | TRBV7-6 | NA | 16 | CASSLGTSGGTDTQYF
TRBJ1-3 | TRBV5-1 | NA | 15 | CASRAPGASGNTIYF
TRBJ1-5 | TRBV6-1 | few | 15 | CASSEARVDNQPQHF
TRBJ2-7 | TRBV28 | NA | 13 | CASSPSSDRERNF
TRBJ2-1 | TRBV5-4 | NA | 12 | CASSSQGYEQFF
TRBJ2-7 | TRBV5-1 | once | 14 | CASSSATDLYEQYF
TRBJ2-7 | TRBV19 | NA | 15 | CASSIPGTGRDEQYF
TRBJ2-3 | TRBV27 | NA | 15 | CASSSSSGSTDTQYF
TRBJ2-7 | TRBV14 | NA | 14 | CASSPLGGAYEQYF
TRBJ2-2 | TRBV15 | NA | 14 | CATKTGGDTGELFF
TRBJ1-3 | TRBV5-6 | NA | 16 | CASSLEQGYSGNTIYF
TRBJ2-3 | TRBV11-2 | NA | 15 | CASSLVGQVEDTQYF
TRBJ1-1 | TRBV18 | NA | 17 | CASSPLGTPALNTEAFF
TRBJ1-2 | TRBV6-5 | NA | 15 | CASSIAGPDIYGYTF
TRBJ2-3 | TRBV7-9 | NA | 16 | CASSRLGGYSTDTQYF
TRBJ1-5 | TRBV3-1/TRBV3-2 | once | 13 | CASSQQINQPQHF
TRBJ2-1 | TRBV19 | few | 18 | CASSIQAPRASSYNEQFF
TRBJ2-5 | TRBV7-7 | NA | 15 | CASSLDPGRGETQYF
TRBJ2-3 | TRBV9 | NA | 14 | CASSVEYRTDTQYF
TRBJ2-3 | TRBV4-1 | NA | 17 | CASSHPVGAGVEDTQYF
TRBJ1-2 | TRBV5-1 | few | 15 | CASSAGQGATYGYTF
TRBJ1-1 | TRBV19 | NA | 13 | CASSVGTETEAFF
TRBJ2-1 | TRBV28 | NA | 13 | CASSLGGSNEQFF
TRBJ1-2 | TRBV10-3 | once | 17 | CAISESGTAASGGGYTF
TRBJ2-3 | TRBV10-2 | NA | 14 | CASRWRGGTDTQYF
TRBJ2-5 | TRBV23-1 | NA | 16 | CASSQPSGDYQETQYF
TRBJ2-7 | TRBV5-6 | NA | 15 | CASSSLTGRKDEQYF
TRBJ2-5 | TRBV24-1 | NA | 13 | CATSTEYQETQYF
TRBJ2-7 | TRBV6-1 | NA | 12 | CASSDWGHEQYF
TRBJ2-3 | TRBV7-2 | NA | 13 | CASSLTYTDTQYF